This TCR beta chain was retrieved from a study of blood T cell repertoires in COVID-19 (dated by TCRdb to between 2020 and 2021). Notes on the research overall: Samples covering the acute and convalescent phases of COVID-19 were provided by collaborators in the United States, Italy and Spain. The prospective study material was composed of cDNA or gDNA derived from T cells, B-cell-depleted T cells, or PBMCs. The dataset comprised deeply sampled blood TCRbeta repertoires from subjects exposed to, actively infected with, or recovered from COVID-19. The repertoires were made available in a free public database intended to serve as a resource for research on the immune response to SARS-CoV-2. Samples were obtained from the ongoing ImmuneRACE study (first 160 participants) and from about 1,300 subjects provided by 6 global collaborators. The sample metadata nearly always contained a de-identified subject ID, COVID-19 status, age in years and sex. Where available, HLA class I and class II types were obtained from metadata supplied by the sample provider rather than from assay-based typing. On the study overall, not on this receptor specifically: How much clinical and demographic metadata was included differed by source and by participant, and the metadata was provided uncurated.

On this clone: Its specific antigen is unknown. Per-base quality was not reported, and no clone a single base away is much larger than it.

Taken from cysteine to phenylalanine, the CDR3 has 14 residues. Only the CDR3 part of the read is kept: 42 bases, read in frame from the first base. V is cut back by 7 bases and J by 8 bases, with 13 bases in the junction unmatched. CDR1 is given as MNHEY and CDR2 as SVGAGI, both from the germline V gene. The immunoSEQ Assay, a bias-controlled multiplex PCR, was used to amplify TCRbeta CDR3 regions from genomic DNA. The paper's data handling went like this. The number of nucleated cells in each sample was estimated from the amplification of reference gene primers within the assay. To quantify the absolute abundance of each unique TCRbeta CDR3 rearrangement, sequence reads were collapsed and filtered. For each sample, productive Simpson clonality was calculated as the square root of Simpson's diversity index over productive rearrangements. Here the immuneACCESS table is served through TCRdb, limited to in-frame sequences with V and J called. Missing clones are a known gap in these copies; in checked studies unresolved V genes cover under half, and the rest lacks a known reason. Clone size and the V and J calls come from that table; the DNA yielded D and trimming. The sample table holds approximately 300,000 clones, of which 85% to 90% were seen once. The ten largest clonotypes hold 1.5% to 2% of the sample.

One collaborating source in Seattle enrolled patients while the patients were actively infected and followed the patients over time throughout the course of disease. The collaborating institutions used their own protocols to collect whole blood in K2EDTA tubes. For TCRbeta analysis, collaborators shipped samples in one of three forms: frozen whole blood, isolated PBMCs, or DNA extracted from either of those sample types. The sequenced sample was peripheral blood. The TCR was taken from a woman younger than 45 with COVID-19, enrolled during active disease. The chain uses TRBV6-5 and TRBJ1-2; 7 central bases correspond to TRBD1. The CDR3 here reads CASNKGTAGGGYTF. Read as DNA, the sequence is TGTGCCAGCAACAAAGGGACAGCCGGCGGCGGCTACACCTTC.